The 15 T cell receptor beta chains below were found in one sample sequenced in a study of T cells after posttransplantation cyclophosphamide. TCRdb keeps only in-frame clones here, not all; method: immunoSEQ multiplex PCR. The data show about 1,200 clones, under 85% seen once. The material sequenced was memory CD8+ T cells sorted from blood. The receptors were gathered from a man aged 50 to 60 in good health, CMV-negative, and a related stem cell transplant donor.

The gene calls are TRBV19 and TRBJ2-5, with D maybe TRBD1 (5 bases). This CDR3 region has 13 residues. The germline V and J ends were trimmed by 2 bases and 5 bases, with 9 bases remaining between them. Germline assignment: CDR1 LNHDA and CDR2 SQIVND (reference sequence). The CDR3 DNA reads TGTGCCAGTAGTATAACCAGGGTGGAGACCCAGTACTTC. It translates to CASSITRVETQYF.

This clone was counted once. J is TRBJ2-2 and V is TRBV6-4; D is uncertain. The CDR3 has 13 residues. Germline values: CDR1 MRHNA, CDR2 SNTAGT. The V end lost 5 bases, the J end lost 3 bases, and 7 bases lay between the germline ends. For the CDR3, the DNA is TGTGCCAGCAGTCCCGAGGACACCGGGGAGCTGTTTTTT. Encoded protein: CASSPEDTGELFF.

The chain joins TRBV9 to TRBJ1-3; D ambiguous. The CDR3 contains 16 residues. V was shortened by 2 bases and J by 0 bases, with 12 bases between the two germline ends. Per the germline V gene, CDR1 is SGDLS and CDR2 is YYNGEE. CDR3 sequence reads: CASSVVGLLSGNTIYF. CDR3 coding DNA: TGTGCCAGCAGCGTGGTCGGGTTACTCTCTGGAAACACCATATATTTT.

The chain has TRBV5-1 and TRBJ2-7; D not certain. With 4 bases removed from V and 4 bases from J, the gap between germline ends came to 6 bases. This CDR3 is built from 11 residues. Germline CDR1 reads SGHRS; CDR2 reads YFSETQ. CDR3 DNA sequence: TGCGCCAGCAGCCTTTATTACGAGCAGTACTTC. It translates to CASSLYYEQYF.

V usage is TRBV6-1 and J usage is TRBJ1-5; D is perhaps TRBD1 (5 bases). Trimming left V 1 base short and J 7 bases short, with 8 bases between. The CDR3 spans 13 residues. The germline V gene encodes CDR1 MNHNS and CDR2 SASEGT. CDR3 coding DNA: TGTGCCAGCAGTGAAGGACAGCGACAGCCCCAGCATTTT. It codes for CASSEGQRQPQHF.

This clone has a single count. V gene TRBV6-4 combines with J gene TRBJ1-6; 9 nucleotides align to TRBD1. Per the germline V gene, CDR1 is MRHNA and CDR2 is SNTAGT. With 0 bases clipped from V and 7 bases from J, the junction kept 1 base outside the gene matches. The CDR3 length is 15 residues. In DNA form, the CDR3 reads TGTGCCAGCAGTGACTCGACAGGGGGAAATTCACCCCTCCACTTT. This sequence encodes CASSDSTGGNSPLHF.

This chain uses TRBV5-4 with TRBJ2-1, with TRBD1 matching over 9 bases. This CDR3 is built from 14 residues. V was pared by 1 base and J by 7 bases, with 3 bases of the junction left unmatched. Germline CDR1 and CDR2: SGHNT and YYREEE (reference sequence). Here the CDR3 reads CASSLKGTGNEQFF. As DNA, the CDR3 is TGTGCCAGCAGCTTGAAAGGGACAGGGAATGAGCAGTTCTTC.

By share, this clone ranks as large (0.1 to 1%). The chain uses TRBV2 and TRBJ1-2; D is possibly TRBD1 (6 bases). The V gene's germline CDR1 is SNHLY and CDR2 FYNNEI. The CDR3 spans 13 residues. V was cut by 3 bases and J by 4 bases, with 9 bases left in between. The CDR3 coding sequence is TGTGCCAGCAGTGAGGACAGTTCCTATGGCTACACCTTC. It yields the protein CASSEDSSYGYTF.

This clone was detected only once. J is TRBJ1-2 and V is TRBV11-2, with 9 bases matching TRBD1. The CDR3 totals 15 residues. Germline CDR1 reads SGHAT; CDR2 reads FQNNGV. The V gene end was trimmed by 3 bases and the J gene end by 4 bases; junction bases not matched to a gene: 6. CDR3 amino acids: CASSLGTGISYGYTF. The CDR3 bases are TGTGCCAGCAGCTTGGGGACAGGGATCAGCTATGGCTACACCTTC.

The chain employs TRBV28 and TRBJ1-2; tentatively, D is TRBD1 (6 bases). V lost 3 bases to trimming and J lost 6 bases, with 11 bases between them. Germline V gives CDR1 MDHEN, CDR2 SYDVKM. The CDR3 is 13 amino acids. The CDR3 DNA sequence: TGTGCCAGCAGTTTGCGGGGGCTGGATGGCTACACCTTC. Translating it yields CASSLRGLDGYTF.

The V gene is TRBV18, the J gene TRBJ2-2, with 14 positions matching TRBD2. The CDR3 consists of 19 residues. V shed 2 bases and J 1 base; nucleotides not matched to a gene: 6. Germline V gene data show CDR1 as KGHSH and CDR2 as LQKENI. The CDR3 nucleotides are TGTGCCAGCTCACCAGCGGGGACTAGCGGGGGCCGGAACACCGGGGAGCTGTTTTTT. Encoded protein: CASSPAGTSGGRNTGELFF.

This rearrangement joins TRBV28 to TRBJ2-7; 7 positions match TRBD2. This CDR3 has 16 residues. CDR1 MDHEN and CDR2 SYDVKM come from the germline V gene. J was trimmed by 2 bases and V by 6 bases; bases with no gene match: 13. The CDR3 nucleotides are TGTGCCAGCAGCCAAACCCTCGGACTAGTAACCTACGAGCAGTACTTC. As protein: CASSQTLGLVTYEQYF.

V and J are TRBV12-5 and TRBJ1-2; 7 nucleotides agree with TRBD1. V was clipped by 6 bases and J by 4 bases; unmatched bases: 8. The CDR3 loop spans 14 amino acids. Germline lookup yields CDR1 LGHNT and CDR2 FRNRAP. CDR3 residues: CASGPGQTSYGYTF. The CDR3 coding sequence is TGTGCTAGTGGGCCGGGACAGACGTCCTATGGCTACACCTTC.

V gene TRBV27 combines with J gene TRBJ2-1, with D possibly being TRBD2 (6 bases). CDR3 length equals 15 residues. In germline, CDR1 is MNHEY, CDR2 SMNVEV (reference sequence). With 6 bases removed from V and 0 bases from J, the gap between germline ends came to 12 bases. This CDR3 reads CASRLLASSYNEQFF. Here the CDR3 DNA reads TGTGCCAGCAGGCTTCTAGCGTCCTCCTACAATGAGCAGTTCTTC.

Here the CDR3 reads CASSLGGGSSGNTIYF. As DNA, the CDR3 is TGTGCCAGCAGCTTAGGAGGGGGCAGCTCTGGAAACACCATATATTTT. J is TRBJ1-3 and V is TRBV11-2; 7 bases fit TRBD1. V was pared by 1 base and J by 0 bases, with 3 bases of the junction left unmatched. The CDR3 has 16 amino acids. Germline V gene sequence: CDR1 SGHAT, CDR2 FQNNGV.